In this sample, the clone carrying this T cell receptor beta chain is medium-sized. Its antigen is as yet unknown. As originally analysed: What underpinned the distant-metastasis classifier for papillary thyroid cancer was the set of CDR3 differences across clinicopathological groups. With MiXCR, TCRdb reprocessed the PCR reads. The V and J calls reflect TCRdb's pipeline rather than the authors' work. This sample carries 8,500 to 13,000 clones, 28% of them seen once, and the ten largest clones take about 10%. These data are taken from a study of metastatic and nonmetastatic thyroid tumors. The overall study: Malignant and benign thyroid patients had repertoires compared in peripheral blood and tumor or nodule tissue.

Patients were all untreated before their thyroid surgery. General observations from the study: Across blood and tumor, TCR beta diversity in malignant thyroid tumors was reportedly significantly higher than in benign nodules.

This CDR3 is 12 amino acids long. Germline V CDR1 and CDR2: SGHRS, YFSETQ. V was clipped by 4 bases and J by 15 bases; unmatched bases: 9. Sequencing was performed on tumor tissue. The source of this sequence is a male donor with papillary thyroid cancer or a benign thyroid nodule (not recorded which). Some clones in this sample may be carry-over from other donors' samples. The chain is built from TRBV5-1 and TRBJ1-3, with 8 nucleotides matching TRBD1. The CDR3, as DNA: TGCGCCAGCAGCACCACAGGGGGGCCTCGATATTTT. As protein: CASSTTGGPRYF.